This passage covers 16 T cell receptor beta chains from one sample sequenced in a study of blood T cells in healthy people across ages. A second PCR, run for roughly 7 to 12 cycles, used a sample-barcoded 5' primer plus a J-beta primer mix. MiXCR, applied by TCRdb to the 5' RACE reads, yields one record per CDR3 protein. The profile shows around 780,000 distinct CDR3 sequences, roughly 56% of them singletons. Sequences were obtained from blood. The receptors derive from a man aged 35 to 55 in good health.

This clonotype was seen only a few times. V and J are TRBV7-3 and TRBJ2-5; 7 bases align to TRBD2. The J segment lost 5 bases and the V segment lost 2 bases, leaving 8 bases of the junction unmatched. Germline CDR1 SGHTA, CDR2 FQGTGA. There are 15 residues in the CDR3. CDR3 DNA: TGTGCCAGCAGCTTACCGGCGGGAGTTATGGAGACCCAGTACTTC. Translation gives CASSLPAGVMETQYF.

CDR3 in amino acids: CATMNAAQGKQPQHF. The CDR3 DNA is TGTGCCACCATGAACGCCGCACAGGGAAAACAGCCCCAGCATTTT. This sequence joins TRBV28 and TRBJ1-5, with D maybe TRBD1 (6 bases). V was cut by 10 bases and J by 7 bases, with 23 bases left in between. CDR1 is MDHEN, CDR2 SYDVKM, per germline. The length of the CDR3 is 15 residues.

The rearrangement joins TRBV6-5 to TRBJ1-2, with 7 bases aligning to TRBD1. Trimming at V came to 8 bases and at J to 7 bases, leaving 16 bases not matched to a gene. The CDR3 totals 15 residues. Germline V gene sequence: CDR1 MNHEY, CDR2 SVGAGI. The CDR3 DNA reads TGTGCCAGCCAAACCACCAAGACAGGGACGTTTGGCTACACCTTC. Its protein product is CASQTTKTGTFGYTF.

The chain combines TRBV7-8 with TRBJ1-1; D remains ambiguous. Germline values: CDR1 SGHVS, CDR2 FQNEAQ. The V end lost 0 bases, the J end lost 8 bases, and 10 bases lay between the germline ends. This CDR3 is built from 13 residues. In DNA form, the CDR3 reads TGTGCCAGCAGCTTAGCGCGAAGGGCCGAAGCTTTCTTT. Amino acids: CASSLARRAEAFF. Filled out from reference TRBV7-8 and TRBJ1-1, the complete variable domain reads GAGVSQSPRYKVAKRGQDVALRCDPISGHVSLFWYQQALGQGPEFLTYFQNEAQLDKSGLPSDRFFAERPEGSVSTLKIQRTQQEDSAVYLCASSLARRAEAFFGQGTRLTVV.

This sequence joins TRBV20-1 and TRBJ1-2; D gene unclear. The CDR3 sequence is 14 residues long. Germline V lookup: CDR1 DFQATT, CDR2 SNEGSKA (reference sequence). V gave up 3 bases and J gave up 8 bases, with 19 bases separating them. This CDR3 is CSARVARSSGGYTF. For the CDR3, the DNA is TGCAGTGCTAGGGTAGCCAGGAGCTCCGGGGGCTACACCTTC.

As concerns this clonotype: A read error may account for a junction end that differs from germline. The chain joins TRBV27 to TRBJ2-2; a possible D gene is TRBD2 (6 bases). The CDR3 has 18 residues. Germline values: CDR1 MNHEY, CDR2 SMNVEV (reference sequence). CDR3 sequence (DNA): TGTGCCAGCAGTTTACGGTCCCGTATTCAGGGTGTCGGCGGGGAGCAGTTTTTT. Residues: CASSLRSRIQGVGGEQFF.

The gene calls are TRBV6-5 and TRBJ2-5, with 11 nucleotides matching TRBD2. The CDR3 runs 16 residues. J was trimmed by 5 bases and V by 2 bases; bases with no gene match: 7. CDR1 and CDR2 (germline): MNHEY, SVGAGI. This CDR3 reads CASSYVSLAGGETQYF. In DNA, the CDR3 is TGTGCCAGCAGTTACGTGTCCCTAGCGGGGGGCGAGACCCAGTACTTC.

In this sample, this clonotype turned up many times. The chain recombines TRBV29-1 with TRBJ2-5; TRBD1 agrees at 7 bases. V dropped 6 bases and J dropped 1; count of bases not matched to a gene: 5. Germline-derived CDR1 and CDR2 are SQVTM and ANQGSEA. The CDR3 loop spans 13 amino acids. The CDR3 DNA sequence: TGCAGCGTATACGGGACAGTCCAAGAGACCCAGTACTTC. Its translation: CSVYGTVQETQYF.

The V gene is TRBV9, the J gene TRBJ2-4; D is perhaps TRBD1 or TRBD2 (5 bases each). The DNA end is more similar to TRBJ2-7, so the J call may be wrong. The CDR3 has 14 residues. From germline, CDR1 is SGDLS and CDR2 YYNGEE. The CDR3 reads CASSVKGTPSEQYF. The CDR3 DNA sequence: TGTGCCAGCAGCGTAAAGGGGACCCCCTCCGAGCAGTACTTC.

V usage is TRBV27 and J usage is TRBJ1-5; D unclear. The CDR3 covers 14 residues. Germline values: CDR1 MNHEY, CDR2 SMNVEV (reference sequence). Trimming removed 1 base at V and 4 bases at J, with 8 bases between. DNA for the CDR3: TGTGCCAGCAGTTTATGGGCAGGTAATCAGCCCCAGCATTTT. This encodes CASSLWAGNQPQHF.

V and J are TRBV6-1 and TRBJ2-7, with D possibly TRBD1 on 6 matching bases. Germline V CDR1 and CDR2: MNHNS, SASEGT. The CDR3 totals 13 residues. V lost 9 bases and J 3 bases, leaving 15 bases between the germline ends. CDR3 in amino acids: CASATGYGYEQYF. CDR3 nucleotide sequence: TGTGCCAGTGCAACAGGGTACGGCTACGAGCAGTACTTC.

V usage is TRBV6-1 and J usage is TRBJ2-3, with TRBD2 matching 9 bases. Trimming at V came to 2 bases and at J to 6 bases, leaving 12 bases not matched to a gene. The CDR3 is 17 residues long. Germline loops: CDR1 MNHNS, CDR2 SASEGT. The CDR3 DNA is TGTGCCAGCAGTGAACTTACGAGCGGGGGGCCAGCTGATACGCAGTATTTT. It encodes CASSELTSGGPADTQYF.

This clonotype was detected only a few times. V is TRBV20-1 and J is TRBJ2-3, with a possible D match to TRBD2 (5 bases). The CDR3 sequence is 14 residues long. CDR1 DFQATT and CDR2 SNEGSKA come from the germline V gene (reference sequence). V lost 1 base and J 1 base, leaving 9 bases between the germline ends. The CDR3 region has the DNA TGCAGTGCTAGAGCGAATAGCGGCACAGATACGCAGTATTTT. It yields the protein CSARANSGTDTQYF.

For this clonotype: At one of its ends the junction is not consistent with the germline gene, which may arise from a read error. This chain links TRBV28 with TRBJ1-5, with D uncertain. CDR1 and CDR2 (germline): MDHEN, SYDVKM. The CDR3 consists of 14 residues. The CDR3 nucleotides read TGTGTCAGCAGTTTAAGCGGTAGCAATCAGCCCCAGCATTTT. This translates into CVSSLSGSNQPQHF. Filled out from reference TRBV28 and TRBJ1-5, the complete variable domain reads DVKVTQSSRYLVKRTGEKVFLECVQDMDHENMFWYRQDPGLGLRLIYFSYDVKMKEKGDIPEGYSVSREKKERFSLILESASTNQTSMYLCVSSLSGSNQPQHFGDGTRLSIL.

This chain uses TRBV27 with TRBJ2-1; 11 bases line up with TRBD2. The V gene's germline CDR1 is MNHEY and CDR2 SMNVEV (reference sequence). This CDR3 has 16 amino acids. V lost 4 bases and J lost 3; bases outside the gene matches: 5. CDR3 sequence: CASSSVAGGLYNEQFF. The CDR3 nucleotides read TGTGCCAGCAGTTCGGTAGCGGGGGGGCTCTACAATGAGCAGTTCTTC.

This sequence joins TRBV27 and TRBJ2-6; D gene unclear. CDR1 is MNHEY and CDR2 is SMNVEV in the germline V gene (reference sequence). CDR3 length equals 18 residues. Trimming stripped 5 bases from V and 0 bases from J, with 17 bases between. CDR3 sequence (DNA): TGTGCCAGCAGTCCCCTTGGGGTGGATAACTCTGGGGCCAACGTCCTGACTTTC. Translating gives CASSPLGVDNSGANVLTF.